Presented here are 21 T cell receptor beta chains from one specimen sequenced in a study of shared T cell receptors in the human thymus. Using immunoSEQ multiplex PCR, the repertoire was profiled, and TCRdb retains in-frame clones only, with some absent. The sample gives hundreds of thousands of clones, about 80% of which show up once; about 0.013% is in the top ten. These data also featured in a second study, about human thymus T cells.

The sequenced sample was thymocytes. The receptor set was obtained from a boy under two years old with a congenital heart defect.

J is TRBJ2-5 and V is TRBV7-9; D remains ambiguous. The CDR3 spans 13 residues. CDR1 is SEHNR and CDR2 is FQNEAQ in the germline V gene (reference sequence). Trimming left V 2 bases short and J 3 bases short, with 7 bases between. The CDR3 reads CASSLHRKETQYF. The DNA for the CDR3 is TGTGCCAGCAGCTTACACAGAAAAGAGACCCAGTACTTC.

The chain is built from TRBV27 and TRBJ1-1, with TRBD1 matching 7 bases. Unmatched junction bases numbered 4, after V lost 6 bases and J lost 3 bases. Per germline, CDR1 MNHEY and CDR2 SMNVEV (reference sequence). The CDR3 length is 13 residues. The CDR3 bases are TGTGCCAGCAGGGACAGGAGGGACACTGAAGCTTTCTTT. Its translation: CASRDRRDTEAFF.

The gene calls are TRBV5-1 and TRBJ2-1, with D perhaps TRBD2 (5 bases). CDR1 and CDR2 (germline): SGHRS, YFSETQ. The CDR3 is 13 amino acids. With 3 bases removed from V and 7 bases from J, the gap between germline ends came to 11 bases. CDR3 sequence (DNA): TGCGCCAGCAGCTCCAAACTAGTGAATGAGCAGTTCTTC. This encodes CASSSKLVNEQFF.

This clone was observed a few times. J is TRBJ1-1 and V is TRBV6-5, with 10 bases aligning to TRBD1. The CDR3 contains 16 residues. V lost 0 bases and J lost 8; bases outside the gene matches: 9. CDR1 and CDR2 from the germline V gene are MNHEY and SVGAGI. CDR3 bases: TGTGCCAGCAGTTACTCGTTTCTAGGACAGGGGGGAGAAGCTTTCTTT. This codes for CASSYSFLGQGGEAFF.

This CDR3 is CASSLVGEEYTDTQYF. The CDR3 region has the DNA TGTGCCAGCAGCTTGGTGGGGGAGGAATACACAGATACGCAGTATTTT. V is TRBV5-4 and J is TRBJ2-3, with TRBD2 as a possible D gene (6 bases). The V gene lost 0 bases and the J gene lost 2 bases, with 13 bases spanning the gap. The CDR3 sequence is 16 residues long. CDR1 SGHNT and CDR2 YYREEE come from the germline V gene (reference sequence).

This clone occurred a few times. This rearrangement joins TRBV2 to TRBJ1-2; D gene unclear. V lost 4 bases to trimming and J lost 8 bases, with 14 bases between them. This CDR3 is 13 amino acids long. Germline-derived CDR1 and CDR2 are SNHLY and FYNNEI. The CDR3 loop reads CASSGGYGRGYTF. In nucleotides, the CDR3 is TGTGCCAGCAGTGGAGGGTATGGCAGAGGCTACACCTTC.

This clone was seen a single time. The chain joins TRBV10-3 to TRBJ1-2; a possible D gene is TRBD1 (5 bases). The V end lost 2 bases, the J end lost 6 bases, and 10 bases lay between the germline ends. Germline-derived CDR1 and CDR2 are ENHRY and SYGVKD. The CDR3 extends over 13 amino acids. CDR3 protein: CAISEPGRDGYTF. The CDR3 bases are TGTGCCATCAGTGAGCCGGGCAGGGATGGCTACACCTTC.

A few counts support this clone. J is TRBJ1-2 and V is TRBV5-4; D is ambiguous. This CDR3 contains 17 residues. Germline CDR1 SGHNT, CDR2 YYREEE (reference sequence). Deletions cut 2 bases from V and 1 base from J, with 18 bases between. CDR3 in DNA: TGTGCCAGCAGCTTACTGTCAGGCCACCCTCTTAACTATGGCTACACCTTC. Translation: CASSLLSGHPLNYGYTF.

A single count supports this clone. The CDR3 loop reads CASSCRDKSTYNEQFF. For the CDR3, the DNA is TGTGCCAGCAGTTGTCGGGACAAAAGCACCTACAATGAGCAGTTCTTC. V usage is TRBV27 and J usage is TRBJ2-1; D perhaps matches TRBD1 (6 bases). Germline V lookup: CDR1 MNHEY, CDR2 SMNVEV (reference sequence). Trimming pared 4 bases from V and 2 bases from J, leaving 15 bases between. The CDR3 is 16 amino acids.

The chain links TRBV7-9 to TRBJ1-5; TRBD1 is a possible D gene (5 bases). Deletions cut 6 bases from V and 6 bases from J, with 12 bases between. The CDR3 is 13 amino acids. CDR1 is SEHNR and CDR2 is FQNEAQ in the germline V gene (reference sequence). CDR3 loop: CASSLIGAQPQHF. The CDR3 nucleotides read TGTGCCAGCAGTCTCATTGGGGCTCAGCCCCAGCATTTT.

The chain recombines TRBV25-1 with TRBJ2-2; 8 bases map to TRBD2. V gave up 7 bases and J gave up 4 bases; unmatched junction bases: 17. The CDR3 is made up of 18 amino acids. Germline-derived CDR1 and CDR2 are MGHDK and SYGVNS. The chain's CDR3 is CASIGVRNGRVATGELFF. The CDR3 DNA reads TGTGCCAGCATTGGGGTACGGAACGGGAGGGTTGCCACCGGGGAGCTGTTTTTT.

The chain is built from TRBV11-3 and TRBJ2-7; 9 bases agree with TRBD1. Germline V CDR1 and CDR2: SGHNT, YENEEA. The CDR3 has 16 amino acids. With 2 bases clipped from V and 7 bases from J, the junction kept 12 bases outside the gene matches. The CDR3 loop reads CASSLKTQDRGREQYF. The CDR3 nucleotides are TGTGCCAGCAGCTTAAAGACCCAGGACAGGGGAAGGGAGCAGTACTTC.

With regard to this clone: An end of the junction does not agree with germline; a read error may underlie this. The chain uses TRBV7-7 and TRBJ2-5, with D possibly being TRBD1 (5 bases). Germline assignment: CDR1 SSHAT and CDR2 FNYEAQ (reference sequence). The CDR3 is 14 amino acids. The CDR3 bases are TGTGCTAGCAGCCATGACAGCTTCCAAGAGACCCAGTACTTC. Translating gives CASSHDSFQETQYF.

The rearrangement joins TRBV30 to TRBJ1-5; a possible D gene is TRBD1 (5 bases). The CDR3 totals 18 residues. V was shortened by 0 bases and J by 3 bases, with 21 bases between the two germline ends. The germline CDR1 and CDR2 sequences are GTSNPN and SVGIG (reference sequence). CDR3 protein: CAWSVRGKARRLNQPQHF. The CDR3 DNA sequence: TGTGCCTGGAGTGTACGGGGGAAGGCCAGGCGCCTCAATCAGCCCCAGCATTTT.

The sample holds a few counts of this clone. The chain links TRBV5-3 to TRBJ1-3; D is undetermined. TRBV5-3 is identified as an open reading frame with a role that is uncertain. Trimming removed 5 bases at V and 4 bases at J, with 7 bases between. The CDR3 totals 12 residues. CDR3 region: CARRSGGNTIYF. CDR3 coding DNA: TGTGCCAGAAGGTCGGGGGGAAACACCATATATTTT.

The chain joins TRBV7-3 to TRBJ2-2; 10 bases match TRBD1. The ends lost 6 bases at V and 7 bases at J; junction bases unmatched: 14. The germline V gene has CDR1 SGHTA and CDR2 FQGTGA. The CDR3 has 17 amino acids. CDR3 loop: CASRGKPGTGVVGELFF. The CDR3 DNA reads as TGTGCCAGCAGGGGTAAACCCGGGACAGGGGTAGTCGGGGAGCTGTTTTTT.

The chain couples TRBV7-9 to TRBJ2-1; 9 nucleotides line up with TRBD2. The trim removed 11 bases at V and 4 bases at J, leaving 3 bases unmatched. The CDR3 extends over 12 amino acids. Germline assignment: CDR1 SEHNR and CDR2 FQNEAQ (reference sequence). As DNA, the CDR3 is TGTGCCTGCGCGGGGGGGTACAATGAGCAGTTCTTC. This gives the protein CACAGGYNEQFF.

This chain's CDR3 is CASSSSQGRVRASLVTNEKLFF. Here the CDR3 DNA reads TGTGCCAGCAGTAGCTCGCAAGGGCGGGTTCGGGCTTCCCTGGTAACTAATGAAAAACTGTTTTTT. The chain recombines TRBV28 with TRBJ1-4; no definite D call. This CDR3 has 22 amino acids. Trimming took off 5 bases at V and 1 base at J, with 32 bases between the two ends. CDR1 is MDHEN and CDR2 is SYDVKM in the germline V gene.

The chain combines TRBV30 with TRBJ1-4, with 7 bases matching TRBD1. The CDR3 runs to 15 residues. With V trimmed by 2 bases and J by 5 bases, 8 bases remained unmatched. Germline lookup yields CDR1 GTSNPN and CDR2 SVGIG (reference sequence). The CDR3 here is CAWSTTGRNNEKLFF. DNA for the CDR3: TGTGCCTGGAGTACGACAGGGAGGAACAATGAAAAACTGTTTTTT.

The chain is built from TRBV12-5 and TRBJ1-2, with 8 bases lining up with TRBD1. The germline gives CDR1 LGHNT, CDR2 FRNRAP. The CDR3 consists of 18 residues. V dropped 1 base and J dropped 4; count of bases not matched to a gene: 14. Here the CDR3 DNA reads TGTGCTAGTGGTTTGGCGGGGGGATCAGGGGGCCTACCCTATGGCTACACCTTC. It is translated as CASGLAGGSGGLPYGYTF. Based on the CDR3 plus reference TRBV12-5 and TRBJ1-2, the full variable domain is DARVTQTPRHKVTEMGQEVTMRCQPILGHNTVFWYRQTMMQGLELLAYFRNRAPLDDSGMPKDRFSAEMPDATLATLKIQPSEPRDSAVYFCASGLAGGSGGLPYGYTFGSGTRLTVV.

V and J are TRBV28 and TRBJ2-7; 8 positions agree with TRBD1. The length of the CDR3 is 15 residues. CDR1 and CDR2 (germline): MDHEN, SYDVKM. Unmatched junction bases numbered 8, after V lost 7 bases and J lost 0 bases. The CDR3 sequence: CASTPTGVNSYEQYF. CDR3 DNA: TGTGCCAGCACGCCGACAGGGGTCAACTCCTACGAGCAGTACTTC.